A selection of T cell receptor beta chains follows, all from one sample in a study of CD8 T cells in Susac syndrome. Using its own MiXCR run on the immunoSEQ multiplex PCR reads, TCRdb lists one record per CDR3 protein. The sample has roughly 200,000 distinct CDR3 sequences, roughly nine tenths seen once. The source material was CD4+ T cells from PBMCs. These TCRs come from a human donor with Susac syndrome. CDR3s include the opening cysteine and the closing phenylalanine or tryptophan. D genes are given only for firm matches.

J gene | D gene | V gene | CDR3 protein
TRBJ2-5 | TRBD2 | TRBV20-1 | CSARDVLAEETQYF
TRBJ2-3 | NA | TRBV20-1 | CSAGPEGWDTQYF
TRBJ1-3 | NA | TRBV4-1 | CASSQIRESGNTIYF
TRBJ2-3 | NA | TRBV15 | CATSRDGGTYFSSTDTQYF
TRBJ1-2 | TRBD1 | TRBV4-1 | CASSPVAGGFTYGYTF
TRBJ2-2 | NA | TRBV3-1 | CASSPITGTATGELFF
TRBJ2-1 | TRBD2 | TRBV6-2/TRBV6-3 | CASSYDGGSGDEQFF
TRBJ1-4 | NA | TRBV20-1 | CSALTNSGAALFF
TRBJ1-5 | NA | TRBV20-1 | CSVTAGAQPQHF
TRBJ1-2 | TRBD1 | TRBV5-4 | CASSLLGGVGGYTF
TRBJ2-5 | NA | TRBV6-1 | CASREGGGVQETQYF
TRBJ1-5 | NA | TRBV19 | CASSMWRAVSQPQHF
TRBJ2-3 | NA | TRBV12-3/TRBV12-4 | CASSSERTDTQYF
TRBJ2-7 | TRBD1 | TRBV5-4 | CASSLAGGYYEQYF
TRBJ1-5 | TRBD1 | TRBV11-2 | CASSPGGSGNQPQHF
TRBJ2-1 | NA | TRBV4-2 | CASSRTLAVSKYNEQFF
TRBJ2-1 | NA | TRBV5-1 | CASTVGGGWSYNEQFF
TRBJ2-7 | NA | TRBV4-1 | CASSQDRLGHEQYF
TRBJ2-1 | TRBD1 | TRBV11-2 | CASSQKIRGPSYNEQFF
TRBJ1-6 | NA | TRBV5-1 | CASSLDRTENSPLHF
TRBJ2-5 | NA | TRBV2 | CASNREETQYF
TRBJ1-1 | NA | TRBV6-5 | CASIGYTEAFF
TRBJ2-3 | NA | TRBV7-8 | CASSLIPDTQYF
TRBJ2-1 | NA | TRBV7-2 | CASSSGGTPNEQFF
TRBJ1-1 | TRBD1 | TRBV20-1 | CSARPGQMNTEAFF
TRBJ2-7 | TRBD2 | TRBV11-2 | CASSSAQGLEREQYF
TRBJ1-2 | NA | TRBV6-6 | CASSRGRGSYGYTF
TRBJ2-3 | TRBD2 | TRBV5-1 | CASRDGGSSTHTQYF
TRBJ1-1 | TRBD1 | TRBV18 | CASSPRQGANTEAFF
TRBJ1-1 | NA | TRBV20-1 | CSARGRAGNTEAFF
TRBJ1-3 | NA | TRBV12-3/TRBV12-4 | CASSRRDGENTIYF
TRBJ1-1 | NA | TRBV19 | CASMIAGTTEAFF
TRBJ2-7 | NA | TRBV7-3 | CASSFRDTGDYEQYF
TRBJ1-4 | TRBD1 | TRBV6-5 | CASSSSGTGGEEKLFF
TRBJ2-5 | TRBD2 | TRBV10-3 | CAISAPTSGENQETQYF
TRBJ1-2 | NA | TRBV25-1 | CASTTPGPNYGYTF
TRBJ2-7 | NA | TRBV11-2 | CASSLVQGTIYEQYF
TRBJ1-5 | NA | TRBV4-1 | CASSQDRARDQPQHF
TRBJ1-3 | NA | TRBV30 | CAWSVPGANTIYF
TRBJ2-3 | NA | TRBV7-3 | CASSPGSQGDTQYF
TRBJ1-5 | NA | TRBV7-2 | CASSQFRGDNQPQHF
TRBJ2-7 | NA | TRBV1 | CTSSATTLAGGLGEQYF
TRBJ1-1 | NA | TRBV6-5 | CASSYSIGAGGNTEAFF
TRBJ2-4 | TRBD2 | TRBV7-9 | CASSTGTSGSLAKNIQYF
TRBJ2-3 | NA | TRBV6-5 | CASSYDITDTQYF
TRBJ2-7 | NA | TRBV19 | CASSSHLYEQYF
TRBJ1-2 | NA | TRBV18 | CASSPQGNANGYTF
TRBJ1-4 | NA | TRBV7-8 | CASSFTDSSNEKLFF
TRBJ1-2 | NA | TRBV3-1 | CASSQDTGTFGYTF
TRBJ1-5 | NA | TRBV27 | CASSLLGNSNQPQHF
TRBJ2-7 | TRBD1 | TRBV5-4 | CASSSLDRAVYEQYF
TRBJ1-2 | NA | TRBV25-1 | CASSAEHQSNYGYTF
TRBJ2-7 | TRBD2 | TRBV7-2 | CASSFSASGGLSSYEQYF